The clone carrying this T cell receptor beta chain appeared once. Measured with immunoSEQ multiplex PCR; TCRdb has only the in-frame clones, and not every one. The sample lists hundreds of thousands of clones, 70% to 80% occurring once. This record comes from a study of shared T cell receptors in the human thymus. CDR1 and CDR2 from the germline V gene are MGHRA and YSYEKL. The CDR3 has 14 residues. V gave up 1 base and J gave up 5 bases, with 11 bases separating them. These data also formed part of another study, on human thymus T cells. From that paper: It was from resections taken during corrective heart surgery that the thymus tissue came.

This receptor was identified in a boy in the first two years of life with a congenital heart defect. Sequencing was done on a sample of thymocytes. This sequence joins TRBV4-1 and TRBJ2-5, with D perhaps TRBD1 (6 bases). The CDR3 DNA reads TGCGCCAGCAGCCAAGGTACAGGGAGTGAGACCCAGTACTTC. This sequence encodes CASSQGTGSETQYF.